This passage covers 30 T cell receptor beta chains from one sample sequenced in a study of blood T cell repertoires in COVID-19. TCRdb's copy holds only in-frame clones and misses some; the assay was immunoSEQ multiplex PCR. Of approximately 250,000 clones in the sample, roughly 87% were seen once. Sample: PBMCs or T cells enriched from blood (not recorded which). The receptors here all came from a woman aged 30 to 39 who had recovered from COVID-19.

V usage is TRBV6-2 or TRBV6-3 and J usage is TRBJ2-7; 8 bases map to TRBD1. CDR1 MNHEY and CDR2 SVGEGT come from the germline V gene. The trim removed 5 bases at V and 3 bases at J, leaving 12 bases unmatched. CDR3 length: 16 amino acids. The CDR3 nucleotides read TGTGCCAGCAGTGGAAGCCCGGGACAGGCCTACTACGAGCAGTACTTC. Translating it yields CASSGSPGQAYYEQYF.

This clone has just one count. This sequence joins TRBV6-5 and TRBJ2-7; TRBD1 might be the D (6 bases). Germline V lookup: CDR1 MNHEY, CDR2 SVGAGI. V lost 6 bases, J lost 4 bases, and 13 bases lay in between. The CDR3 is 13 amino acids. The DNA for the CDR3 is TGTGCCAGCAGCCAGGGGTCCTCTTACGAGCAGTACTTC. This codes for CASSQGSSYEQYF.

The DNA for the CDR3 is TGTGCCAGAAGCTTGTCAGGGATCAATCAGCCCCAGCATTTT. This sequence encodes CARSLSGINQPQHF. The chain employs TRBV5-3 and TRBJ1-5; a possible D gene is TRBD1 (5 bases). TRBV5-3 is annotated as an ORF whose role is uncertain. The V end lost 1 base, the J end lost 3 bases, and 8 bases lay between the germline ends. The CDR3 runs 14 residues.

Points on this clone: The same CDR3 can be traced to other DNA sequences in this sample. The genes are TRBV18 and TRBJ1-5, with D hard to call. Trimming took off 2 bases at V and 3 bases at J, with 8 bases between the two ends. CDR1 is KGHSH, CDR2 LQKENI, per germline. CDR3 length: 14 residues. DNA of the CDR3: TGTGCCAGCTCACCAGGGCAGGCCAATCAGCCCCAGCATTTT. Amino acid sequence: CASSPGQANQPQHF.

The V call is TRBV30, the J call TRBJ2-7; D perhaps matches TRBD2 (6 bases). Germline CDR1 is GTSNPN and CDR2 is SVGIG (reference sequence). The length of the CDR3 is 14 residues. Trimming took off 0 bases at V and 0 bases at J, with 9 bases between the two ends. This CDR3 reads CAWSVTGVSYEQYF. CDR3 bases: TGTGCCTGGAGTGTAACGGGAGTCTCCTACGAGCAGTACTTC.

The chain links TRBV27 to TRBJ2-7, with 7 nucleotides matching TRBD1. CDR3 length: 13 residues. Germline V gene sequence: CDR1 MNHEY, CDR2 SMNVEV (reference sequence). V lost 5 bases, J lost 3 bases, and 4 bases stayed unmatched. The CDR3, as DNA: TGTGCCAGCAGTACCCGACAGGGCTACGAGCAGTACTTC. Translated, it gives CASSTRQGYEQYF.

This rearrangement joins TRBV7-9 to TRBJ1-5, with D perhaps TRBD1 (5 bases). CDR1 and CDR2 from the germline V gene are SEHNR and FQNEAQ (reference sequence). The CDR3 has 15 residues. V was trimmed by 1 base and J by 7 bases, leaving 14 bases between them. The CDR3 sequence is CASSLDRTDSQPQHF. The CDR3, as DNA: TGTGCCAGCAGCTTAGATCGGACCGACAGCCAGCCCCAGCATTTT.

The chain joins TRBV5-4 to TRBJ2-1, with a possible D match to TRBD1 (5 bases). CDR3 length: 16 amino acids. The V end was cut by 0 bases, the J end by 9 bases, with 19 bases between. Germline V gene data show CDR1 as SGHNT and CDR2 as YYREEE (reference sequence). CDR3 amino acids: CASSLGLDPTESEQFF. The DNA of the CDR3 is TGTGCCAGCAGCTTGGGGCTGGACCCGACAGAAAGTGAGCAGTTCTTC.

This clone was counted a few times. This chain connects TRBV3-1 (or the pseudogene TRBV3-2) to TRBJ1-2; TRBD1 aligns across 8 bases. This CDR3 spans 15 amino acids. The V and J ends lost 4 bases and 4 bases, in that order; junction bases with no gene match: 8. Looked up from germline, CDR1 is LGHDT and CDR2 is YNNKEL (reference sequence). Written as DNA, the CDR3 is TGTGCCAGCAGCCTCACGACAGGGGTCACCTATGGCTACACCTTC. This sequence encodes CASSLTTGVTYGYTF.

The sample holds a few counts of this clone. The V and J genes are TRBV19 and TRBJ2-5; tentatively, D is TRBD2 (5 bases). This CDR3 has 10 amino acids. V was pared by 10 bases and J by 7 bases, with 10 bases between. Germline V gene sequence: CDR1 LNHDA, CDR2 SQIVND (reference sequence). The CDR3 nucleotides are TGTGCCACGGGGTACGGGACCCAGTACTTC. This gives the protein CATGYGTQYF.

The rearrangement uses TRBV27 and TRBJ1-1; 9 bases agree with TRBD1. Unmatched junction bases numbered 6, after V lost 5 bases and J lost 8 bases. The germline CDR1 and CDR2 sequences are MNHEY and SMNVEV (reference sequence). The CDR3 length is 13 residues. In DNA, the CDR3 is TGTGCCAGCAGTCTCTGGGACAGGGCCGAAGCTTTCTTT. This translates into CASSLWDRAEAFF.

The V call is TRBV10-1, the J call TRBJ2-2; the match to TRBD2 covers 8 bases. Germline CDR1 WNHNN, CDR2 SYGVQD (reference sequence). CDR3 length: 14 amino acids. V was pared by 4 bases and J by 5 bases, with 3 bases of the junction left unmatched. The CDR3 here is CASSAGLVTGELFF. In DNA form, the CDR3 reads TGCGCCAGCAGTGCGGGACTAGTTACCGGGGAGCTGTTTTTT.

This sequence joins TRBV27 and TRBJ1-1; the D is unclear. CDR1 MNHEY and CDR2 SMNVEV come from the germline V gene (reference sequence). This CDR3 has 11 amino acids. Trimming left V 5 bases short and J 4 bases short, with 5 bases between. For the CDR3, the DNA is TGTGCCAGCAGTAGCGGCACTGAAGCTTTCTTT. Protein product: CASSSGTEAFF.

The sample holds one count of this clone. The CDR3 here is CASSFIGGGNQPQHF. For the CDR3, the DNA is TGTGCCAGCAGTTTCATAGGGGGTGGCAATCAGCCCCAGCATTTT. This chain joins TRBV27 and TRBJ1-5; TRBD1 might be the D (6 bases). V was trimmed by 3 bases and J by 2 bases, leaving 11 bases between them. Germline loops: CDR1 MNHEY, CDR2 SMNVEV (reference sequence). The CDR3 loop spans 15 amino acids.

This clone was found once. The chain carries TRBV15 and TRBJ2-6; no firm D call. Trimming left V 5 bases short and J 0 bases short, with 8 bases between. The CDR3 runs 15 residues. CDR1 and CDR2 from the germline V gene are LNHNV and YYDKDF (reference sequence). CDR3 sequence: CATSDTSSGANVLTF. The CDR3 DNA follows: TGTGCCACCAGCGATACAAGCTCTGGGGCCAACGTCCTGACTTTC.

The V gene is TRBV19, the J gene TRBJ1-1, with 7 bases lining up with TRBD1. Trimming took 6 bases from V and 0 from J; bases not matched to a gene: 4. The germline V gene has CDR1 LNHDA and CDR2 SQIVND (reference sequence). This CDR3 spans 14 amino acids. For the CDR3, the DNA is TGTGCCAGTAGCTCGACAGGGTTGAACACTGAAGCTTTCTTT. This encodes CASSSTGLNTEAFF.

This chain uses TRBV9 with TRBJ1-1; D gene unclear. The V end was cut by 0 bases, the J end by 1 base, with 13 bases between. This CDR3 is 16 amino acids long. In germline, CDR1 is SGDLS, CDR2 YYNGEE. CDR3 protein: CASSVVGGGRNTEAFF. The DNA for the CDR3 is TGTGCCAGCAGCGTAGTTGGCGGAGGACGGAACACTGAAGCTTTCTTT.

The chain combines TRBV6-5 with TRBJ2-1; TRBD2 might be the D (6 bases). Trimming stripped 2 bases from V and 5 bases from J, with 13 bases between. The CDR3 is 15 residues long. Looked up from germline, CDR1 is MNHEY and CDR2 is SVGAGI. CDR3 sequence: CASSYALGLDNEQFF. The CDR3 region has the DNA TGTGCCAGCAGTTACGCTCTGGGACTGGACAATGAGCAGTTCTTC.

This clone was found a few times. This rearrangement joins TRBV7-9 to TRBJ2-1; TRBD2 matches at 14 bases. The V gene end was trimmed by 1 base and the J gene end by 7 bases; junction bases not matched to a gene: 0. Germline V gives CDR1 SEHNR, CDR2 FQNEAQ (reference sequence). The CDR3 is 15 amino acids. The CDR3 sequence is CASSLGTSGGNEQFF. CDR3 sequence (DNA): TGTGCCAGCAGCTTAGGGACTAGCGGGGGGAATGAGCAGTTCTTC.

The gene calls are TRBV6-5 and TRBJ1-5; weak D call: TRBD1 (6 bases). V was cut by 4 bases and J by 3 bases, with 13 bases left in between. Germline V gene lookup returns CDR1 MNHEY and CDR2 SVGAGI. This CDR3 contains 15 residues. The CDR3 region is CASSWLQGFNQPQHF. In DNA form, the CDR3 reads TGTGCCAGCAGTTGGTTACAGGGCTTCAATCAGCCCCAGCATTTT.

The chain uses TRBV5-1 and TRBJ1-6; D may be TRBD1 (5 bases). CDR3 length equals 15 residues. V dropped 0 bases and J dropped 9 bases, with 13 bases sitting between them. Germline CDR1 reads SGHRS; CDR2 reads YFSETQ. The CDR3 sequence: CASSLAGGGPSPLHF. The CDR3 coding sequence is TGCGCCAGCAGCTTGGCCGGGGGAGGCCCTTCACCCCTCCACTTT.

The CDR3 coding sequence is TGTGCCAGCAGTTGGACAGTTTGGGACATTCAGTACTTC. Translation gives CASSWTVWDIQYF. The chain links TRBV6-2 or TRBV6-3 to TRBJ2-4; possibly TRBD1 for D (6 bases). This CDR3 comprises 13 residues. Germline CDR1 reads MNHEY; CDR2 reads SVGEGT. V was pared by 4 bases and J by 8 bases, with 12 bases between.

The V and J genes are TRBV7-9 and TRBJ1-1, with D hard to call. This CDR3 is 13 amino acids long. The V end was cut by 1 base, the J end by 1 base, with 4 bases between. CDR1 is SEHNR, CDR2 FQNEAQ, per germline (reference sequence). The CDR3 DNA follows: TGTGCCAGCAGCTTAGGAGAGAACACTGAAGCTTTCTTT. It yields the protein CASSLGENTEAFF.

CDR3 in amino acids: CASSSLDRNTEAFF. The CDR3 region has the DNA TGTGCCAGCTCATCGTTGGACAGGAACACTGAAGCTTTCTTT. The chain recombines TRBV18 with TRBJ1-1; possible D gene TRBD1, 6 bases. Trimming left V 5 bases short and J 1 base short, with 11 bases between. The CDR3 runs 14 residues. Germline lookup yields CDR1 KGHSH and CDR2 LQKENI.

This chain uses TRBV5-5 with TRBJ2-7; 9 positions agree with TRBD1. Trimming cost V 1 base and J 5 bases; bases outside gene matches: 4. There are 14 residues in the CDR3. Per the germline V gene, CDR1 is SGHKS and CDR2 is YYEKEE (reference sequence). Here the CDR3 DNA reads TGTGCCAGCAGCTTGTTGGACAGGGGCCACGAGCAGTACTTC. Translated, it gives CASSLLDRGHEQYF.

In its sample, this clone was seen once. The gene calls are TRBV7-6 and TRBJ2-7; 7 bases agree with TRBD2. The V gene end was trimmed by 0 bases and the J gene end by 3 bases; junction bases not matched to a gene: 5. In germline, CDR1 is SGHVS, CDR2 FNYEAQ. The CDR3 extends over 15 amino acids. The CDR3 reads CASSLAPGLLYEQYF. CDR3 DNA: TGTGCCAGCAGCTTAGCGCCGGGACTACTCTACGAGCAGTACTTC.

This clone came up once. The chain links TRBV3-1 (or the pseudogene TRBV3-2) to TRBJ2-4, with 12 positions matching TRBD2. Unmatched junction bases numbered 8, after V lost 4 bases and J lost 4 bases. Germline CDR1 LGHDT, CDR2 YNNKEL (reference sequence). This CDR3 region has 17 residues. CDR3 nucleotide sequence: TGTGCCAGCAGCCGCCGACTAGCGGGAGAGGGAAAAAACATTCAGTACTTC. It yields the protein CASSRRLAGEGKNIQYF.

V is TRBV7-3 and J is TRBJ2-7, with TRBD2 matching over 7 bases. Germline-derived CDR1 and CDR2 are SGHTA and FQGTGA. Unmatched junction bases numbered 11, after V lost 0 bases and J lost 3 bases. This CDR3 region has 17 residues. The CDR3: CASSLTGPSGELYEQYF. CDR3 nucleotides: TGTGCCAGCAGCTTAACAGGTCCCAGCGGGGAGCTCTACGAGCAGTACTTC.

CDR3 sequence: CASSESYNEQFF. In DNA form, the CDR3 reads TGTGCCAGTAGCGAGTCCTACAATGAGCAGTTCTTC. The chain combines TRBV6-2 or TRBV6-3 with TRBJ2-1; D might be TRBD2 (5 bases). CDR3 length: 12 residues. The germline V and J ends were trimmed by 9 bases and 1 base, with 7 bases remaining between them. CDR1 and CDR2 (germline): MNHEY, SVGEGT.

V usage is TRBV3-1 (or the pseudogene TRBV3-2) and J usage is TRBJ2-7, with TRBD2 matching 11 bases. The length of the CDR3 is 16 residues. The J segment lost 10 bases and the V segment lost 1 base, leaving 12 bases of the junction unmatched. The V gene's germline CDR1 is LGHDT and CDR2 YNNKEL (reference sequence). The CDR3 sequence is CASSQVATSGVGGQYF. The CDR3 region has the DNA TGTGCCAGCAGCCAAGTAGCGACTAGCGGGGTCGGCGGACAGTACTTC.